This T cell receptor beta chain was sequenced for a study of blood T cell repertoires in COVID-19. Study-level background: T cells, B-cell-depleted T cells, or PBMCs provided the cDNA or gDNA that served as material.

Per the original data handling: Amplification with reference gene primers provided the estimates of nucleated cell counts. Clones were read by immunoSEQ multiplex PCR, and TCRdb kept only the in-frame ones, dropping some. V, J and clone size were drawn from that table, and D and trimming were deduced from the DNA. The sample lists under 80,000 clones, more than 90% occurring once. This TCR was sampled from a human donor in a cohort sampled during active COVID-19. Specimen: peripheral blood.

CDR3 protein: CATSDGRWGGGAPSSYNEQFF. The CDR3 region has the DNA TGTGCCACCAGTGACGGAAGGTGGGGCGGGGGGGCACCGAGCTCCTACAATGAGCAGTTCTTC. The gene calls are TRBV24-1 and TRBJ2-1, with TRBD2 matching 9 bases. Germline V gene lookup returns CDR1 KGHDR and CDR2 SFDVKD. CDR3 length equals 21 residues. Germline trimming cut 4 bases from V and 0 bases from J; bases unmatched to any gene: 18.